Given below is one TCR beta chain in context. Its antigen is not identified. These data belong to a study of blood T cells in healthy people across ages. Primers used in a second PCR of about 6 to 12 cycles were a sample-barcoded 5' primer and a J-beta primer mix. Each cDNA molecule carried a tag from a template-switch adaptor that contained 12 random nucleotides. One entry per CDR3 protein results from TCRdb running MiXCR on the 5' RACE reads. The sample records hundreds of thousands of distinct CDR3 sequences, about 42% being singletons. General study results and limits: Per million T cells, TCR beta diversity dropped about linearly as age rose.

This CDR3 spans 13 amino acids. Germline lookup yields CDR1 SNHLY and CDR2 FYNNEI. V was cut by 5 bases and J by 2 bases, with 10 bases left in between. The V gene is TRBV2, the J gene TRBJ2-7, with D tentatively TRBD1 (6 bases). This clonotype originated in a man aged 60-69 years in good health. Sequenced: blood. In nucleotides, the CDR3 is TGTGCCAGCAGTCGGGACATTGCCTACGAGCAGTACTTC. Its translation: CASSRDIAYEQYF.